These 8 T cell receptor beta chains were all obtained from the same sample, sequenced in a study of blood T cell repertoires in COVID-19. The repertoire was sequenced with immunoSEQ multiplex PCR; TCRdb's copy has only in-frame clones and lacks some. Of over 140,000 clones listed, 77% are singletons. The sample taken for sequencing was peripheral blood. The receptors derive from a woman aged 50 to 60 with active or convalescent COVID-19.

The CDR3 region has the DNA TGTGCCAGTACCACAGGGGGAACTAACTATGGCTACACCTTC. It codes for CASTTGGTNYGYTF. The rearrangement joins TRBV19 to TRBJ1-2; 8 bases are a match to TRBD1. CDR1 and CDR2 (germline): LNHDA, SQIVND (reference sequence). CDR3 length: 14 amino acids. Trimming took 7 bases from V and 0 from J; bases not matched to a gene: 4.

The chain joins TRBV2 to TRBJ2-2, with 8 bases identical to TRBD1. The CDR3 is 15 amino acids. The ends lost 5 bases at V and 1 base at J; junction bases unmatched: 3. Looked up from germline, CDR1 is SNHLY and CDR2 is FYNNEI. For the CDR3, the DNA is TGTGCCAGCAGTCCCGGGACAGGGAACACCGGGGAGCTGTTTTTT. The encoded protein is CASSPGTGNTGELFF.

The chain employs TRBV30 and TRBJ1-2; 8 nucleotides line up with TRBD1. V lost 3 bases to trimming and J lost 7 bases; unmatched junction nucleotides: 10. Germline assignment: CDR1 GTSNPN and CDR2 SVGIG (reference sequence). This CDR3 has 14 amino acids. DNA for the CDR3: TGTGCCTGGAGATTACAGGGGGAGGTAGCTGGCTACACCTTC. This translates into CAWRLQGEVAGYTF.

The chain uses TRBV6-2 or TRBV6-3 and TRBJ1-4; no firm D call. The CDR3 runs to 15 residues. Trimming stripped 2 bases from V and 6 bases from J, with 13 bases between. Per the germline V gene, CDR1 is MNHEY and CDR2 is SVGEGT. The CDR3 reads CASSYPRGRDEKLFF. DNA for the CDR3: TGTGCCAGCAGTTACCCGAGAGGGAGGGATGAAAAACTGTTTTTT.

The chain has TRBV7-2 and TRBJ1-4, with 7 nucleotides matching TRBD1. The trim removed 5 bases at V and 0 bases at J, leaving 3 bases unmatched. In germline, CDR1 is SGHTA, CDR2 FQGNSA. The CDR3 has 15 residues. This CDR3 is CASSPGTATNEKLFF. The CDR3 DNA follows: TGTGCCAGCAGCCCGGGGACAGCAACTAATGAAAAACTGTTTTTT.

This sequence joins TRBV2 and TRBJ1-3, with TRBD1 identical over 9 bases. Germline values: CDR1 SNHLY, CDR2 FYNNEI. The CDR3 runs 18 residues. With 3 bases clipped from V and 8 bases from J, the junction kept 17 bases outside the gene matches. CDR3 loop: CASSERGTGYAPRDTIYF. The CDR3, as DNA: TGTGCCAGCAGTGAGAGGGGGACAGGGTATGCACCTCGGGACACCATATATTTT.

The V and J genes are TRBV4-2 and TRBJ1-2; D is perhaps TRBD1 (5 bases). The CDR3 spans 17 residues. CDR1 is LGHNA, CDR2 YNFKEQ, per germline. Trimming pared 0 bases from V and 0 bases from J, leaving 14 bases between. CDR3 nucleotide sequence: TGTGCCAGCAGCCAAGAGAAGGGAACAGGAGCTAACTATGGCTACACCTTC. Protein: CASSQEKGTGANYGYTF.

This chain connects TRBV5-1 to TRBJ2-5; 9 bases align to TRBD1. The V gene end was trimmed by 6 bases and the J gene end by 2 bases; junction bases not matched to a gene: 17. This CDR3 spans 18 amino acids. Germline CDR1 SGHRS, CDR2 YFSETQ. In DNA, the CDR3 is TGCGCCAGCACTTCGCGGGACAGGGATATTAGCGGACAAGAGACCCAGTACTTC. Its protein product is CASTSRDRDISGQETQYF.